This TCR beta chain was obtained from a study of CD8+ T cells in alopecia areata. Study conclusions and caveats: The study found TCR sharing across patients less clear than in mice, possibly for HLA reasons.

In its sample, this clone was seen many times. Its antigen is not known. Once RNA had been extracted, it was reverse transcribed into cDNA to act as the sequencing template. The data were produced by immunoSEQ multiplex PCR, yet TCRdb's version contains in-frame clones alone and is incomplete. Of 55,000 to 75,000 clones listed, approximately 43% are singletons. Germline V CDR1 and CDR2: SEHNR, FQNEAQ (reference sequence). CDR3 size: 12 residues. Trimming removed 8 bases from V and 8 bases from J; junction bases left unmatched: 4. This TCR derives from a human donor with alopecia areata. Source: CD8+ T cells sorted from blood, taken at week 0. This chain connects TRBV7-9 to TRBJ2-2; 8 bases fit TRBD1. Here the CDR3 reads CASGQGRGELFF. CDR3 nucleotide sequence: TGTGCCAGCGGACAGGGCCGGGGGGAGCTGTTTTTT. The whole variable domain, remainder taken from reference TRBV7-9 and TRBJ2-2, is DTGVSQNPRHKITKRGQNVTFRCDPISEHNRLYWYRQTLGQGPEFLTYFQNEAQLEKSRLLSDRFSAERPKGSFSTLEIQRTEQGDSAMYLCASGQGRGELFFGEGSRLTVL.